This T cell receptor (beta chain) was captured by sequencing in a study of OX40 agonist ivuxolimab in advanced cancers. The method was immunoSEQ multiplex PCR; TCRdb's version includes in-frame clones alone and lacks a portion of them. The sample holds about 48,000 clones; over 75% are singletons and the top ten take about 10%. Study-wide results and limits: On average, a greater number of expanded clones characterised CD8+ T cells relative to CD4+. Clonal expansion among partial responders at 0.1-3.0 mg/kg ranked near the lowest.

The CDR3 is 14 amino acids. Germline V gives CDR1 SGHTA, CDR2 FQGNSA. V was trimmed by 2 bases and J by 8 bases, leaving 13 bases between them. In the case of this clone: Its cognate antigen is unknown.

The rearrangement uses TRBV7-2 and TRBJ2-1; D may be TRBD2 (5 bases). The sample here was CD4+ or CD8+ T cells sorted from blood, taken in a trial of the OX40 agonist ivuxolimab. This TCR was sampled from an adult with an advanced solid tumor such as melanoma, head and neck, liver or kidney cancer. The DNA for the CDR3 is TGTGCCAGCAGCTTATCCGGGGTAAGGCATGAGCAGTTCTTC. Protein: CASSLSGVRHEQFF.